Detailed here is one T cell receptor beta chain. Its specificity is not known. The PCR ran on 60 Vbeta and 13 Jbeta primers. Profiled with immunoSEQ multiplex PCR; TCRdb holds only in-frame clones, not every one. Of over 70,000 clones in the sample, over 70% were seen once. Trimming took 0 bases from V and 5 from J, leaving 13 bases between them. The CDR3 is made up of 15 amino acids. CDR1 is LNHNV, CDR2 YYDKDF, per germline (reference sequence). These data come from a study of cytomegalovirus exposure and HLA in healthy donors. Study-level background: From about 179 million T cells, an earlier analysis saw approximately 110 million unique TCR beta sequences.

Overall study results and limits: Confirmation was obtained in vitro that a few CMV-associated chains are specific for CMV antigens. V- and J-gene trimming in TCR beta was tied to a missense DCLRE1C variant by an analysis performed later. Rare TCR sequences predominated, though certain public TCRs were found in many donors.

The source material was PBMCs. V and J are TRBV15 and TRBJ2-5, with a possible D match to TRBD1 (5 bases). The TCR was taken from a man between 25 and 39 years old in good health and CMV-seropositive. The CDR3 here is CATSRDIAGLETQYF. DNA of the CDR3: TGTGCCACCAGCAGAGATATAGCAGGGTTGGAGACCCAGTACTTC.